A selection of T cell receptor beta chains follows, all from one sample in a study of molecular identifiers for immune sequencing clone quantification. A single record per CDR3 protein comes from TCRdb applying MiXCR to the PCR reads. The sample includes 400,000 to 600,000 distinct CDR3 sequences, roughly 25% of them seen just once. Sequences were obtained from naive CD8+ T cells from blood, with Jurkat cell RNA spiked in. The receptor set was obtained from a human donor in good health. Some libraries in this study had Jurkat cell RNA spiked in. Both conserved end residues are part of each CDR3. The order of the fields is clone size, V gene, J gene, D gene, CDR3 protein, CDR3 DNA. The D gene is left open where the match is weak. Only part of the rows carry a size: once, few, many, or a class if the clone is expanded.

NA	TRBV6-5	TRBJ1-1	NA	CASSYTQGNTEAFF	TGTGCCAGCAGTTACACTCAGGGGAACACTGAAGCTTTCTTT
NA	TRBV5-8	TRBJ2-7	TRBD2	CASSLRLAGWNYEQYF	TGTGCCAGCAGCTTGCGGCTAGCGGGGTGGAATTACGAGCAGTACTTC
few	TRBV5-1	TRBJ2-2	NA	CASSLIPDSTTGELFF	TGCGCCAGCAGCTTGATTCCGGACAGTACCACCGGGGAGCTGTTTTTT
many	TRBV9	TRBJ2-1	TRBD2	CASSVGGRTYNEQFF	TGTGCCAGCAGCGTAGGCGGGAGGACCTACAATGAGCAGTTCTTC
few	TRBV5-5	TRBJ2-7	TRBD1	CASSEYEGQATPYEQYF	TGTGCCAGCAGCGAATACGAGGGACAGGCGACTCCCTACGAGCAGTACTTC
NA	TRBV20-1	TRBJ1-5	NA	CSAERAVPWNSNQPQHF	TGCAGTGCTGAGAGGGCAGTCCCGTGGAATAGCAATCAGCCCCAGCATTTT
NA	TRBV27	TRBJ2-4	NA	CASSLSGSKNIQYF	TGTGCCAGCAGTTTATCTGGCAGCAAAAACATTCAGTACTTC
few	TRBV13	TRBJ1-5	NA	CASSRHPGPQHF	TGTGCCAGCAGTCGACACCCGGGGCCCCAGCATTTT
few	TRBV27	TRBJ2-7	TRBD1	CASSKETGGSTYEQYF	TGTGCCAGCAGCAAGGAGACAGGGGGCTCCACGTACGAGCAGTACTTC
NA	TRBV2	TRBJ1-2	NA	CASSDEWRGTNYGYTF	TGTGCCAGCAGTGATGAATGGCGGGGGACTAACTATGGCTACACCTTC
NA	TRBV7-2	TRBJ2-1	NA	CASSPWALRGNEQFF	TGTGCCAGCAGTCCCTGGGCGCTTAGGGGTAATGAGCAGTTCTTC
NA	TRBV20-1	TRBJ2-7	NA	CSASPLDYEQYF	TGCAGTGCTAGCCCTTTAGACTACGAGCAGTACTTC
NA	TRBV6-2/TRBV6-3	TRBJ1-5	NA	CASSYGSTGDNQPQHF	TGTGCCAGCAGTTATGGGTCCACGGGGGATAATCAGCCCCAGCATTTT
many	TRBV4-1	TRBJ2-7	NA	CASSQRDQSSYEQYF	TGCGCCAGCAGCCAAAGGGACCAAAGCTCCTACGAGCAGTACTTC
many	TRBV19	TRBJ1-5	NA	CASRGGRYSNQPQHF	TGTGCCAGTAGAGGGGGAAGGTATAGCAATCAGCCCCAGCATTTT
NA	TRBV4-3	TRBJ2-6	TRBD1	CASSQGAGGLAGANVLTF	TGCGCCAGCAGCCAAGGCGCAGGGGGCTTGGCTGGGGCCAACGTCCTGACTTTC
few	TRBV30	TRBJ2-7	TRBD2	CACAPLAGTAEQYF	TGTGCCTGCGCCCCTCTAGCGGGAACGGCCGAGCAGTACTTC
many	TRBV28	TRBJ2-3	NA	CASSLYQGGTDTQYF	TGTGCCAGCAGTTTATATCAGGGGGGGACAGATACGCAGTATTTT
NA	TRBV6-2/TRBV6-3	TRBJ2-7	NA	CASGYPVGYSGHEQYF	TGTGCCAGCGGTTACCCCGTCGGATATTCGGGCCACGAGCAGTACTTC
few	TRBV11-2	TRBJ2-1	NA	CASSSLSGDMSSYNEQFF	TGTGCCAGCAGCTCCCTATCGGGGGACATGAGCTCCTACAATGAGCAGTTCTTC
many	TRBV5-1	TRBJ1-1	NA	CASSLDSTQAFF	TGCGCCAGCAGCTTGGATTCAACCCAAGCTTTCTTT
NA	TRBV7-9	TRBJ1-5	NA	CANSFGQSNQPQHF	TGTGCCAACAGCTTCGGACAGAGCAATCAGCCCCAGCATTTT
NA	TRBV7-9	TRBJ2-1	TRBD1	CASSPQGMRSYNEQFF	TGTGCCAGCAGCCCACAGGGGATGAGGTCCTACAATGAGCAGTTCTTC
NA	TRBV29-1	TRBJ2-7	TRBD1	CSGTGQGSSYEQYF	TGCAGCGGTACGGGACAGGGAAGCTCCTACGAGCAGTACTTC
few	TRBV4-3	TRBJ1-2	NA	CASSQENTASYAYGYTF	TGCGCCAGCAGCCAAGAGAACACAGCCTCTTATGCCTATGGCTACACCTTC
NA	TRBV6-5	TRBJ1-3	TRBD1	CASSYRGTGTRQISGNTIYF	TGTGCCAGCAGTTACCGGGGGACAGGGACCAGACAGATCTCTGGAAACACCATATATTTT
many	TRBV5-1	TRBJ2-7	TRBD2	CASSLDPSGTYEQYF	TGCGCCAGCAGCTTGGACCCTAGCGGAACCTACGAGCAGTACTTC
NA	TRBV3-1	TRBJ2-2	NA	CAGSQQLAPGELFF	TGTGCCGGCAGCCAGCAGCTAGCTCCCGGGGAGCTGTTTTTT
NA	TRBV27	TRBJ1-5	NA	CASSWQVNQPQHF	TGTGCCAGCAGTTGGCAGGTTAATCAGCCCCAGCATTTT
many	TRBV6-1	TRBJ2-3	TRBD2	CASTPSGSTDTQYF	TGTGCCAGCACCCCTAGCGGGAGTACAGATACGCAGTATTTT
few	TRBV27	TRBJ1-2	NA	CASSSSENYGYTF	TGTGCCAGCAGTTCGTCAGAGAACTATGGCTACACCTTC
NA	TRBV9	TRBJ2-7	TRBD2	CASSAGLPGTSGEYEQYF	TGTGCCAGCAGTGCGGGACTCCCCGGGACTAGCGGGGAGTACGAGCAGTACTTC
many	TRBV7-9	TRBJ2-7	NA	CASSPPGAAHEQYF	TGTGCCAGCAGCCCGCCAGGGGCAGCCCACGAGCAGTACTTC
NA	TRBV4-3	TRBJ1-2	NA	CASGHISYREGDYGYTF	TGCGCCAGCGGCCATATAAGCTACAGGGAAGGGGACTATGGCTACACCTTC
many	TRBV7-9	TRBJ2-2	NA	CASSFLATGELFF	TGTGCCAGCAGCTTTCTCGCCACCGGGGAGCTGTTTTTT
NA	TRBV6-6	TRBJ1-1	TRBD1	CASSRWDRNTEAFF	TGTGCCAGCAGTCGGTGGGACAGGAACACTGAAGCTTTCTTT
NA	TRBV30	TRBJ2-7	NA	CAWSVLGGAPYEQYF	TGTGCCTGGAGTGTACTTGGGGGGGCTCCCTACGAGCAGTACTTC
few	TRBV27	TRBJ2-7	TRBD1	CASSPIKVQGTNEQYF	TGTGCCAGCAGTCCCATCAAGGTACAGGGGACAAACGAGCAGTACTTC
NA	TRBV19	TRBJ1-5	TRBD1	CAGGQGKQPQHF	TGTGCCGGAGGACAGGGGAAGCAGCCCCAGCATTTT
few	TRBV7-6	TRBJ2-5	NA	CASSLAWQKETQYF	TGTGCCAGCAGCTTAGCCTGGCAGAAAGAGACCCAGTACTTC
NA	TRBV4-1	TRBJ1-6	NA	CAGGGAQLNSPLHF	TGCGCCGGGGGAGGGGCACAACTTAATTCACCCCTCCACTTT
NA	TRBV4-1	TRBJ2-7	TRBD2	CASSHGTSEQCF	TGCGCCAGCAGCCACGGGACTAGCGAGCAGTGCTTC
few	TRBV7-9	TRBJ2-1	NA	CASSLGGVEPRLSYNEQFF	TGTGCCAGCAGCTTAGGGGGGGTGGAGCCGCGCCTCTCCTACAATGAGCAGTTCTTC
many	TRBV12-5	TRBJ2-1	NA	CASGLKGNEQFF	TGTGCTAGTGGTTTGAAGGGTAATGAGCAGTTCTTC
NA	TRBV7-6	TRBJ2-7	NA	CASRPGWEQYF	TGTGCCAGCAGACCAGGATGGGAGCAGTACTTC
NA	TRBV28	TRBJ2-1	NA	CASTTGPLGNEQFF	TGTGCCAGCACCACCGGCCCTCTAGGCAATGAGCAGTTCTTC
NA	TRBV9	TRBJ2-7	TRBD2	CASSVDAGGPSYEQYF	TGTGCCAGCAGCGTAGATGCGGGGGGCCCCTCCTACGAGCAGTACTTC
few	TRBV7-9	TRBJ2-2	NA	CAAGNTGELVF	TGTGCCGCAGGGAACACCGGGGAGCTGGTTTTT
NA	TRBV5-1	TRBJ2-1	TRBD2	CASGLAGAHNEQFF	TGCGCCAGCGGGCTAGCGGGAGCCCACAATGAGCAGTTCTTC
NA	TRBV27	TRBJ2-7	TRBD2	CASSFSSGVTYEQYF	TGTGCCAGCAGTTTCTCTAGCGGGGTTACCTACGAGCAGTACTTC
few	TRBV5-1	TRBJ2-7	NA	CASSTAGTYEQYF	TGCGCCAGCAGTACCGCGGGAACCTACGAGCAGTACTTC
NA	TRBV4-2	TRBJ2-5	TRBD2	CASSQDWLAELVETQYF	TGTGCCAGCAGCCAAGATTGGCTAGCGGAGCTCGTAGAGACCCAGTACTTC
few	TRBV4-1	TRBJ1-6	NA	CASSLGSGPLHF	TGCGCCAGCAGCCTAGGGTCGGGGCCCCTCCACTTT
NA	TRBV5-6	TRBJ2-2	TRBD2	CASSLAALGRGTGELFF	TGTGCCAGCAGCTTGGCCGCTCTGGGGAGGGGCACCGGGGAGCTGTTTTTT
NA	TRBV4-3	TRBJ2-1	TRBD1	CASSQARTGNYNEQFF	TGCGCCAGCAGCCAAGCAAGGACAGGCAACTACAATGAGCAGTTCTTC
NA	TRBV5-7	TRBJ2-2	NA	CASSSQILTTGELFF	TGTGCCAGCAGCTCTCAAATTCTCACGACCGGGGAGCTGTTTTTT
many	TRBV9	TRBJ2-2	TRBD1	CASSTGTANTGELFF	TGTGCCAGCAGCACAGGGACAGCGAACACCGGGGAGCTGTTTTTT
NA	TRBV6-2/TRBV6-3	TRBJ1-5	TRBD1	CASGTGVGGQPQHF	TGTGCCAGCGGGACAGGGGTGGGAGGTCAGCCCCAGCATTTT